Listed below are T cell receptor beta chains from one sample, sequenced in a study of blood T cell repertoires in COVID-19. Here immunoSEQ multiplex PCR was the method, and the copy in TCRdb shows in-frame clones only, minus some. The sample holds over 200,000 clones, approximately 79% seen once. Input material: peripheral blood. The receptor set was obtained from a human donor in a cohort sampled during active COVID-19. CDR3s include the opening cysteine and the closing phenylalanine or tryptophan. The D gene is left open where the match is weak.

v_call	j_call	d_call	cdr3_nt	cdr3_aa
TRBV28	TRBJ2-3	TRBD2	TGTGCCAGCAGCCCACCGGGACTAGCGGGAGGGAGCACAGATACGCAGTATTTT	CASSPPGLAGGSTDTQYF
TRBV10-3	TRBJ1-2	TRBD1	TGTGCCATCAGTGAGTCGAAGGGACAGGGAACGGGCTACACCTTC	CAISESKGQGTGYTF
TRBV2	TRBJ1-2	TRBD1	TGTGCCAGCAACCCAGGACAGGGGATCGGTGGCTACACCTTC	CASNPGQGIGGYTF
TRBV4-2	TRBJ1-1	NA	TGTGCCAGCAGCCAAGATGCAGGGGAAACTGAAGCTTTCTTT	CASSQDAGETEAFF
TRBV28	TRBJ2-7	NA	TGTGCCAGCAGCCAACTGGCAGGATATTACGAGCAGTACTTC	CASSQLAGYYEQYF
TRBV6-5	TRBJ2-7	TRBD1	TGTGCCAGCAGGGGACAGGTGTACGAGCAGTACTTC	CASRGQVYEQYF
TRBV27	TRBJ1-1	NA	TGTGCCAGCAGTCAACAGGAGAACACTGAAGCTTTCTTT	CASSQQENTEAFF
TRBV28	TRBJ1-2	NA	TGTGCCAGCAGTTTAAACAGAGATGGCTACACCTTC	CASSLNRDGYTF
TRBV19	TRBJ1-5	TRBD1	TGTGCCAGTAGTATGTCGGACAGGGGGCTTCAGCCCCAGCATTTT	CASSMSDRGLQPQHF
TRBV9	TRBJ2-7	NA	TGTGCCAGCAGCGCCAGCGGGGCAGGGGCCTACGAGCAGTACTTC	CASSASGAGAYEQYF
TRBV2	TRBJ2-1	NA	TGTGCCAACACGCCCCGCAGCGGGCCGTACAATGAGCAGTTCTTC	CANTPRSGPYNEQFF
TRBV27	TRBJ1-2	TRBD1	TGTGCCAGCAGTTTAACACGACAGGGGTTCTATGGCTACACCTTC	CASSLTRQGFYGYTF